Below are 8 T cell receptor beta chains sequenced from a single sample in a study of blood T cell repertoires in COVID-19. The repertoire was sequenced with immunoSEQ multiplex PCR; TCRdb's copy has only in-frame clones and lacks some. Among about 150,000 clones listed, around nine tenths were seen once. The specimen was peripheral blood. These receptors originate from a man between 60 and 75 years old with active or convalescent COVID-19.

The V and J genes are TRBV28 and TRBJ1-5; TRBD1 aligns across 9 bases. V lost 8 bases and J lost 0; bases outside the gene matches: 5. The CDR3 consists of 15 residues. The germline gives CDR1 MDHEN, CDR2 SYDVKM. The CDR3 region is CASRYRGRSNQPQHF. DNA of the CDR3: TGTGCCAGCCGGTACAGGGGGCGTAGCAATCAGCCCCAGCATTTT.

This clone was counted only a few times. V is TRBV11-2 and J is TRBJ1-2; no firm D call. V was clipped by 5 bases and J by 8 bases, with 15 bases between them. This CDR3 is built from 13 residues. Germline values: CDR1 SGHAT, CDR2 FQNNGV. Here the CDR3 reads CASSTRRAGGYTF. The CDR3 DNA sequence: TGTGCCAGCAGCACAAGGCGGGCTGGCGGCTACACCTTC. Full variable domain (missing parts from reference TRBV11-2 and TRBJ1-2): EAGVAQSPRYKIIEKRQSVAFWCNPISGHATLYWYQQILGQGPKLLIQFQNNGVVDDSQLPKDRFSAERLKGVDSTLKIQPAKLEDSAVYLCASSTRRAGGYTFGSGTRLTVV.

This rearrangement joins TRBV7-2 to TRBJ2-3; D might be TRBD2 (6 bases). V shed 4 bases and J shed 0 bases, with 14 bases lying between them. The CDR3 is 16 residues long. In germline, CDR1 is SGHTA, CDR2 FQGNSA. The DNA for the CDR3 is TGTGCCAGCAGCTCCCACTGGGACTTTAGCACAGATACGCAGTATTTT. This gives the protein CASSSHWDFSTDTQYF.

This sequence joins TRBV15 and TRBJ2-6; the match to TRBD1 covers 7 bases. Trimming at V came to 3 bases and at J to 1 base, leaving 0 bases not matched to a gene. Per germline, CDR1 LNHNV and CDR2 YYDKDF (reference sequence). The length of the CDR3 is 15 residues. In nucleotides, the CDR3 is TGTGCCACCAGCAGGACAGGGTCTGGGGCCAACGTCCTGACTTTC. Amino acids: CATSRTGSGANVLTF.

A single count supports this clone. The genes are TRBV5-1 and TRBJ2-3, with 7 bases that match TRBD2. The V and J ends lost 4 bases and 2 bases, in that order; junction bases with no gene match: 4. This CDR3 spans 14 amino acids. Germline CDR1 SGHRS, CDR2 YFSETQ. CDR3 nucleotide sequence: TGCGCCAGCAGCCGGGACTACAACACAGATACGCAGTATTTT. Translating gives CASSRDYNTDTQYF.

This clone has just one count. J is TRBJ2-6 and V is TRBV4-2, with 12 bases that match TRBD2. Germline V lookup: CDR1 LGHNA, CDR2 YNFKEQ. The CDR3 has 19 residues. Unmatched junction bases numbered 4, after V lost 1 base and J lost 0 bases. This CDR3 is CASSQGLAGGHSGANVLTF. For the CDR3, the DNA is TGTGCCAGCAGCCAAGGGCTAGCGGGAGGGCACTCTGGGGCCAACGTCCTGACTTTC.

The chain joins TRBV5-1 to TRBJ2-7; D is unresolved. The CDR3 is made up of 13 amino acids. V lost 4 bases to trimming and J lost 1 base, with 9 bases between them. CDR1 and CDR2 (germline): SGHRS, YFSETQ. This chain's CDR3 is CASSISGSYEQYF. CDR3 in DNA: TGCGCCAGCAGCATTTCAGGTTCCTACGAGCAGTACTTC.

This chain connects TRBV3-1 (or the pseudogene TRBV3-2) to TRBJ2-5, with 8 bases that match TRBD1. The CDR3 runs to 13 residues. Germline V gives CDR1 LGHDT, CDR2 YNNKEL (reference sequence). The junction had 7 bases not matched to a gene; V was cut back by 6 bases and J by 7 bases. The CDR3 protein is CASRTEGTGTQYF. CDR3 coding DNA: TGTGCCAGCAGGACAGAGGGGACAGGGACCCAGTACTTC.